A single sample gave rise to the 14 T cell receptor beta chains below, sequenced in a study of identifying expanded T cells in peripheral blood. TCRdb's copy holds only in-frame clones and misses some; the assay was immunoSEQ multiplex PCR. Among more than 85,000 clones listed, around 89% were seen once. Sequencing was performed on blood. Receptors originate from a person aged 18 to 70 in good health.

The chain couples TRBV2 to TRBJ2-7, with D unclear. V lost 6 bases, J lost 0 bases, and 9 bases lay in between. Germline CDR1 and CDR2: SNHLY and FYNNEI. This CDR3 contains 13 residues. The CDR3 protein is CASRMDGSYEQYF. In nucleotides, the CDR3 is TGTGCCAGCAGGATGGACGGCTCCTACGAGCAGTACTTC.

CDR3 residues: CASTESGRVPYNEQFF. The CDR3 DNA sequence: TGTGCCAGCACCGAGAGCGGGAGGGTCCCCTACAATGAGCAGTTCTTC. The J gene is TRBJ2-1, the V gene TRBV28, with 10 nucleotides matching TRBD2. Germline CDR1 and CDR2: MDHEN and SYDVKM. The trim removed 7 bases at V and 2 bases at J, leaving 8 bases unmatched. The length of the CDR3 is 16 residues.

The chain is built from TRBV7-2 and TRBJ2-7; no firm D call. The CDR3 runs to 14 residues. V lost 0 bases to trimming and J lost 5 bases, with 11 bases between them. The V gene's germline CDR1 is SGHTA and CDR2 FQGNSA. DNA of the CDR3: TGTGCCAGCAGCTTAGCGCCGGCCGTTGACGAGCAGTACTTC. Its protein is CASSLAPAVDEQYF.

The V and J genes are TRBV5-1 and TRBJ1-1; possibly TRBD1 for D (6 bases). Trimming shortened V by 5 bases and J by 1 base, and 9 bases separated the two germline ends. There are 13 residues in the CDR3. The germline CDR1 and CDR2 sequences are SGHRS and YFSETQ. CDR3 DNA: TGCGCCAGCAGTCGACAGGAGAACACTGAAGCTTTCTTT. Its protein product is CASSRQENTEAFF.

This chain uses TRBV5-1 with TRBJ2-6, with a tentative D call TRBD2 (5 bases). Germline values: CDR1 SGHRS, CDR2 YFSETQ. Between the trimmed V and J ends, which lost 3 bases and 0 bases, there was a span of 16 bases. This CDR3 spans 18 amino acids. The CDR3 sequence is CASSSPVSVSSGANVLTF. In DNA, the CDR3 is TGCGCCAGCAGCTCGCCCGTTAGCGTTAGCTCTGGGGCCAACGTCCTGACTTTC.

This rearrangement joins TRBV29-1 to TRBJ2-5; D may be TRBD1 or TRBD2 (5 bases each). V dropped 4 bases and J dropped 1 base, with 10 bases sitting between them. Germline V gene sequence: CDR1 SQVTM, CDR2 ANQGSEA. This CDR3 has 13 amino acids. CDR3 region: CSVGDGSQETQYF. CDR3 coding DNA: TGCAGCGTTGGGGACGGATCCCAAGAGACCCAGTACTTC.

The chain links TRBV7-9 to TRBJ2-2; 7 bases are shared with TRBD1. J gave up 1 base and V 4 bases, and 3 bases lay outside the gene matches. The germline V gene encodes CDR1 SEHNR and CDR2 FQNEAQ (reference sequence). This CDR3 spans 15 amino acids. Here the CDR3 DNA reads TGTGCCAGCAGCTCCCGGGACAGGAACACCGGGGAGCTGTTTTTT. Translating gives CASSSRDRNTGELFF.

The chain links TRBV6-5 to TRBJ2-1; D possibly matches TRBD1 or TRBD2 (6 bases each). In germline, CDR1 is MNHEY, CDR2 SVGAGI. V lost 0 bases to trimming and J lost 10 bases, with 19 bases between them. The CDR3 sequence is 16 residues long. CDR3 loop: CASSYSRGDPRAEQFF. In nucleotides, the CDR3 is TGTGCCAGCAGTTACTCTAGGGGGGACCCTAGAGCGGAGCAGTTCTTC.

This clone came up a few times. The J gene is TRBJ1-4, the V gene TRBV27; D is undetermined. The germline V gene encodes CDR1 MNHEY and CDR2 SMNVEV (reference sequence). Between the trimmed V and J ends, which lost 2 bases and 0 bases, there was a span of 7 bases. This CDR3 has 15 residues. The CDR3, as DNA: TGTGCCAGCAGTTTACCCGTAGCAACTAATGAAAAACTGTTTTTT. It yields the protein CASSLPVATNEKLFF.

This clone is a singleton in its sample. This chain uses TRBV30 with TRBJ2-5, with 10 bases identical to TRBD2. Germline loops: CDR1 GTSNPN, CDR2 SVGIG (reference sequence). After removal of 0 bases from V and 4 bases from J, the junction contained 5 bases not matched to a gene. The CDR3 runs 15 residues. Written as DNA, the CDR3 is TGTGCCTGGAGTGTCCTAGCGGGGGCCCCAGAGACCCAGTACTTC. This sequence encodes CAWSVLAGAPETQYF. Supplemented by reference TRBV30 and TRBJ2-5, the full variable domain reads SQTIHQWPATLVQPVGSPLSLECTVEGTSNPNLYWYRQAAGRGLQLLFYSVGIGQISSEVPQNLSASRPQDRQFILSSKKLLLSDSGFYLCAWSVLAGAPETQYFGPGTRLLVL.

This chain connects TRBV28 to TRBJ1-5, with D perhaps TRBD1 (6 bases). CDR1 is MDHEN, CDR2 SYDVKM, per germline. V was shortened by 5 bases and J by 7 bases, with 12 bases between the two germline ends. This CDR3 is built from 13 residues. The CDR3, as DNA: TGTGCCAGCAGTAGGGGGTTAAGACAGCCCCAGCATTTT. Translating it yields CASSRGLRQPQHF.

This clone showed up just once. This rearrangement joins TRBV7-9 to TRBJ1-5, with TRBD1 as a possible D gene (5 bases). Germline V gene data show CDR1 as SEHNR and CDR2 as FQNEAQ (reference sequence). CDR3 length: 13 residues. With 6 bases removed from V and 3 bases from J, the gap between germline ends came to 9 bases. CDR3 residues: CASRTGANQPQHF. DNA for the CDR3: TGTGCCAGCAGGACCGGGGCCAATCAGCCCCAGCATTTT. Drawing the rest from reference TRBV7-9 and TRBJ1-5, the complete variable domain is DTGVSQNPRHKITKRGQNVTFRCDPISEHNRLYWYRQTLGQGPEFLTYFQNEAQLEKSRLLSDRFSAERPKGSFSTLEIQRTEQGDSAMYLCASRTGANQPQHFGDGTRLSIL.

The DNA of the CDR3 is TGCGCCAGCAGCTTGGATGGACAGGGAAACACCATATATTTT. Amino acids: CASSLDGQGNTIYF. The genes are TRBV5-1 and TRBJ1-3, with a possible D match to TRBD1 (6 bases). The CDR3 spans 14 residues. V lost 0 bases and J 4 bases, leaving 8 bases between the germline ends. CDR1 is SGHRS and CDR2 is YFSETQ in the germline V gene.

The chain recombines TRBV7-3 with TRBJ2-2; D uncertain. Germline CDR1 and CDR2: SGHTA and FQGTGA. This CDR3 region has 18 residues. V gave up 5 bases and J gave up 3 bases, with 22 bases separating them. CDR3 protein: CASSPTFQPHADTGELFF. The CDR3 bases are TGTGCCAGCAGCCCTACCTTTCAGCCCCACGCGGACACCGGGGAGCTGTTTTTT.